Presented here are 4 T cell receptor beta chains from one specimen sequenced in a study of technical replicates of blood from a few donors. Repertoires were generated with immunoSEQ multiplex PCR, while TCRdb's copy carries only in-frame clones and drops some. Of approximately 59,000 clones listed, 86% were seen once; the top ten hold about 5%. Sequenced: PBMCs. These receptor sequences come from a human donor in good health. Some clones in this sample may be carry-over from other donors' samples.

The rearrangement links TRBV14 to TRBJ1-4; D might be TRBD1 (5 bases). V was cut by 3 bases and J by 8 bases, with 19 bases left in between. Germline V gene sequence: CDR1 SGHDN, CDR2 FVKESK. The CDR3 is 16 amino acids. The CDR3 nucleotides are TGTGCCAGCAGCCACGCTGACGGCAGGGCATCAGAAAAACTGTTTTTT. It is translated as CASSHADGRASEKLFF. Filled out from reference TRBV14 and TRBJ1-4, the complete variable domain reads EAGVTQFPSHSVIEKGQTVTLRCDPISGHDNLYWYRRVMGKEIKFLLHFVKESKQDESGMPNNRFLAERTGGTYSTLKVQPAELEDSGVYFCASSHADGRASEKLFFGSGTQLSVL.

This chain connects TRBV15 to TRBJ2-5; possible D gene TRBD2, 5 bases. CDR3 length: 14 residues. The V end lost 1 base, the J end lost 5 bases, and 11 bases lay between the germline ends. Germline-derived CDR1 and CDR2 are LNHNV and YYDKDF (reference sequence). The CDR3 here is CATSRGLGGETQYF. For the CDR3, the DNA is TGTGCCACCAGCAGAGGGCTAGGAGGCGAGACCCAGTACTTC.

The V call is TRBV7-6, the J call TRBJ2-3; a possible D gene is TRBD2 (6 bases). Trimming left V 1 base short and J 6 bases short, with 14 bases between. The CDR3 is 15 residues long. Germline CDR1 is SGHVS and CDR2 is FNYEAQ. CDR3 amino acids: CASSLVGGFRDTQYF. CDR3 DNA sequence: TGTGCCAGCAGCTTAGTTGGAGGGTTCCGCGATACGCAGTATTTT.

V gene TRBV7-3 combines with J gene TRBJ2-2, with 7 bases matching TRBD2. The CDR3 runs 16 residues. The V and J ends lost 2 bases and 4 bases, in that order; junction bases with no gene match: 7. Germline CDR1 is SGHTA and CDR2 is FQGTGA. CDR3 in DNA: TGTGCCAGCAGCTTAGACCCAGCGGGGAGCACCGGGGAGCTGTTTTTT. Translated, it gives CASSLDPAGSTGELFF.